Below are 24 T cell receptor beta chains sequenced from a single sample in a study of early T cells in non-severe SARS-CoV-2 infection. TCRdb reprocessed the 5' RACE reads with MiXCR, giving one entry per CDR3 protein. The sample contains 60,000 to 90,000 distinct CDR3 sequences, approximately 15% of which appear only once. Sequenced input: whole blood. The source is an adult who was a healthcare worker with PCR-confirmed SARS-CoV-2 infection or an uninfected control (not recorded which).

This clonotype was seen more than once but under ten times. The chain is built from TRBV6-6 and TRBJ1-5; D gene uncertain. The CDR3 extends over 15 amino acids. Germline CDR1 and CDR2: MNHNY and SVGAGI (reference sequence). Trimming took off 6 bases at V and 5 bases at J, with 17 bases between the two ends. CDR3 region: CASSPFSGYDQPQHF. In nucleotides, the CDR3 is TGTGCCAGCAGCCCGTTTTCGGGGTATGATCAGCCCCAGCATTTT.

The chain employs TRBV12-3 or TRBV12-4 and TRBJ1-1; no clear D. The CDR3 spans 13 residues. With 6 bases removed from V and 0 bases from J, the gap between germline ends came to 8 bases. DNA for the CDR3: TGTGCCAGCAGCCCGACGGTGAACACTGAAGCTTTCTTT. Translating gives CASSPTVNTEAFF.

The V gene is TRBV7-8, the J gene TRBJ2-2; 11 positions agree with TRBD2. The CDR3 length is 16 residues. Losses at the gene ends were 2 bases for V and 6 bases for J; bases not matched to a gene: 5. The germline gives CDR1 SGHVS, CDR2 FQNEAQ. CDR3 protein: CASSLLSGGAPGELFF. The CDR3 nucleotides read TGTGCCAGCAGCTTACTTAGCGGGGGGGCTCCCGGGGAGCTGTTTTTT.

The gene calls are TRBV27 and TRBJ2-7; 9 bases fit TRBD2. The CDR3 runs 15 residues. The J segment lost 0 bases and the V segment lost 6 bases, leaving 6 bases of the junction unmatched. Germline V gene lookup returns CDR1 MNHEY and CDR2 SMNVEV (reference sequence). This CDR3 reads CASRSSGAGSYEQYF. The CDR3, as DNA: TGTGCCAGCAGATCTAGCGGGGCGGGCTCCTACGAGCAGTACTTC.

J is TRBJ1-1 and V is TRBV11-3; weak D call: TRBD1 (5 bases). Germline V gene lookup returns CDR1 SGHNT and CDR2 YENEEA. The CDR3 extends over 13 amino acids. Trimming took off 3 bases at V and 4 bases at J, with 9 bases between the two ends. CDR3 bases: TGTGCCAGCAGCTTGTCAGGGTCCACTGAAGCTTTCTTT. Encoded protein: CASSLSGSTEAFF.

CDR3: CASSLAGGEFQPQHF. The CDR3 bases are TGTGCCAGCAGTCTCGCCGGGGGGGAGTTTCAGCCCCAGCATTTT. The V gene is TRBV7-9, the J gene TRBJ1-5; D might be TRBD1 (5 bases). The CDR3 sequence is 15 residues long. The germline V gene has CDR1 SEHNR and CDR2 FQNEAQ (reference sequence). Trimming left V 6 bases short and J 6 bases short, with 18 bases between.

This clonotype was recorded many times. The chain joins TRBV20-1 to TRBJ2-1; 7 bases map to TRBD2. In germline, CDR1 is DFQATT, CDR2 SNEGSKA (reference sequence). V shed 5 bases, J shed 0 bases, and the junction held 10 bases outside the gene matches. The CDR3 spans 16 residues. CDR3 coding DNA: TGCAGTGCTCTATTCCTAGCGGCTAGCTCCTACAATGAGCAGTTCTTC. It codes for CSALFLAASSYNEQFF.

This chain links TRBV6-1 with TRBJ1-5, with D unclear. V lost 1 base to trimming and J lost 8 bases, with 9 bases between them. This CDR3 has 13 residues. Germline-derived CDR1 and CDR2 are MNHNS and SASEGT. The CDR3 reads CASSEGGLEPQHF. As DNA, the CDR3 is TGTGCCAGCAGTGAAGGCGGCTTAGAGCCCCAGCATTTT.

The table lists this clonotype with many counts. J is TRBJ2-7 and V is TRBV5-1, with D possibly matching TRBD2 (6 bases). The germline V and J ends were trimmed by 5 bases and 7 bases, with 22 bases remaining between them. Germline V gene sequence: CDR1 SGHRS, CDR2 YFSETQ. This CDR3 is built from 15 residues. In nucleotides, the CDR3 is TGCGCCAGCAGGACCCAGCGCGGGGTCCACGGGGAGCAGTACTTC. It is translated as CASRTQRGVHGEQYF.

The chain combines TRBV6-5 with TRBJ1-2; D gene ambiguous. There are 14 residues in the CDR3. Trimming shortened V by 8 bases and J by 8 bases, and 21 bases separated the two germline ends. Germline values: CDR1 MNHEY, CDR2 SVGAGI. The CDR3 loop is CASVSSSGVMGYTF. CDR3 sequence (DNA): TGTGCCAGCGTCTCCTCGTCCGGGGTCATGGGCTACACCTTC.

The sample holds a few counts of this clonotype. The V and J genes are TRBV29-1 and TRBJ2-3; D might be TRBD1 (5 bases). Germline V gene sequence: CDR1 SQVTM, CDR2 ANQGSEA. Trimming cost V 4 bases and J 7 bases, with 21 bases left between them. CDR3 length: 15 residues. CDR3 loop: CSVATGPPLLYTQYF. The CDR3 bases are TGCAGCGTTGCAACAGGTCCCCCACTTTTGTATACGCAGTATTTT.

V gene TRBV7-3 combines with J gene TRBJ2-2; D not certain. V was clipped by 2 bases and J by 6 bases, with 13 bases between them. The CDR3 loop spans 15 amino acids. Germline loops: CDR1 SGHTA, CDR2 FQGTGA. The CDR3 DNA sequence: TGTGCCAGCAGCTTAGTAGTCACTGGGCCCGGGGAGCTGTTTTTT. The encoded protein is CASSLVVTGPGELFF.

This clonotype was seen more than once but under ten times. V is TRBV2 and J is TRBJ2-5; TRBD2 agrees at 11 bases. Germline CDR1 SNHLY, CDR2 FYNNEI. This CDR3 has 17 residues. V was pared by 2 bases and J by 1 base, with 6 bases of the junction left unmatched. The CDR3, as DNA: TGTGCCAGCAGTGAACCCCCTAGCGGGGGGCTCCAAGAGACCCAGTACTTC. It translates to CASSEPPSGGLQETQYF.

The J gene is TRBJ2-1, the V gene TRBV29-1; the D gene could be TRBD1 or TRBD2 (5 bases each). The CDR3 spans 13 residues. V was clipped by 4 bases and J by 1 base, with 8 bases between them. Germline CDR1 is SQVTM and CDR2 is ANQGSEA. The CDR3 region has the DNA TGCAGCGTTGGGGACCCATCCTACAATGAGCAGTTCTTC. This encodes CSVGDPSYNEQFF.

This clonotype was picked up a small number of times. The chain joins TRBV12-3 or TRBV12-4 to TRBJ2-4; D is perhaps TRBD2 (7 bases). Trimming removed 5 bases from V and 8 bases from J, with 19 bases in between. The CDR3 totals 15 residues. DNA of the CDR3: TGTGCCAGCAGTCCAGCCCCCGGGGGGCCTTACATTCAGTACTTC. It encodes CASSPAPGGPYIQYF.

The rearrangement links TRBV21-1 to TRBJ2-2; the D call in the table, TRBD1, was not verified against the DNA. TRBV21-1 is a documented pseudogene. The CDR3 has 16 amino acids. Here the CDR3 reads CASSSWGGYSTGELFF. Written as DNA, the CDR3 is TGTGCCAGCAGCTCCTGGGGGGGATATAGCACCGGGGAGCTGTTTTTT.

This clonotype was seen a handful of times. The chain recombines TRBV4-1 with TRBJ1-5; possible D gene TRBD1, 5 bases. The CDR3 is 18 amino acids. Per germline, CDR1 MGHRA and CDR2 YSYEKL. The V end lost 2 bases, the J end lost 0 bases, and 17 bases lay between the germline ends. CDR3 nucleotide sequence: TGCGCCAGCAGCCAATGGAGTCAGGGATCTCCTAGCAATCAGCCCCAGCATTTT. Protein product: CASSQWSQGSPSNQPQHF.

The CDR3 region has the DNA TGTGCTAGTGGTCCGACTGCCACGGGATATGGCTACACCTTC. It is translated as CASGPTATGYGYTF. The chain links TRBV12-5 to TRBJ1-2, with D hard to call. CDR1 is LGHNT, CDR2 FRNRAP, per germline. V was clipped by 5 bases and J by 5 bases, with 15 bases between them. This CDR3 has 14 residues.

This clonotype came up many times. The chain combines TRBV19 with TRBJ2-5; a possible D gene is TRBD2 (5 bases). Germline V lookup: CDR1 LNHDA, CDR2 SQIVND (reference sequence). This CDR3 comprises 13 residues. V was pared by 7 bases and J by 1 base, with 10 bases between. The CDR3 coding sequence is TGTGCCAGTACACCAGAGGGCCAAGAGACCCAGTACTTC. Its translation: CASTPEGQETQYF. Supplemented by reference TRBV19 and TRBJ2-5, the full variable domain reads DGGITQSPKYLFRKEGQNVTLSCEQNLNHDAMYWYRQDPGQGLRLIYYSQIVNDFQKGDIAEGYSVSREKKESFPLTVTSAQKNPTAFYLCASTPEGQETQYFGPGTRLLVL.

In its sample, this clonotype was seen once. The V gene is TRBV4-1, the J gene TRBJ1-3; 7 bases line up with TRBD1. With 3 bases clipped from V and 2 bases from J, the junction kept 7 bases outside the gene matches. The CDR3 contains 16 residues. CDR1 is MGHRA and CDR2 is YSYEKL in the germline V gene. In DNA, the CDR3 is TGCGCCAGCAGCCACCCCGGGACAGCGACTGGAAACACCATATATTTT. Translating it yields CASSHPGTATGNTIYF.

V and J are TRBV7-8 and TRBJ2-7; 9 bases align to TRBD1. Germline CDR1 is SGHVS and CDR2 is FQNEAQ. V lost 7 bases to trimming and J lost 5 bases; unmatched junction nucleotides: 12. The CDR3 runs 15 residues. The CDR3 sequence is CASTVRRDRANEQYF. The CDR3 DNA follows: TGTGCCAGCACTGTACGCCGGGACAGGGCCAACGAGCAGTACTTC. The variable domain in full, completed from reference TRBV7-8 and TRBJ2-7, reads GAGVSQSPRYKVAKRGQDVALRCDPISGHVSLFWYQQALGQGPEFLTYFQNEAQLDKSGLPSDRFFAERPEGSVSTLKIQRTQQEDSAVYLCASTVRRDRANEQYFGPGTRLTVT.

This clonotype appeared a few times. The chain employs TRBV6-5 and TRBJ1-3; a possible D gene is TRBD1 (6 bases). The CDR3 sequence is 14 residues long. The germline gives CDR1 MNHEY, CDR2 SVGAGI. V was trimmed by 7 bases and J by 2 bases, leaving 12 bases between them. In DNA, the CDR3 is TGTGCCAGCATGTCACCAGGGGCTGGAAACACCATATATTTT. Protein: CASMSPGAGNTIYF.

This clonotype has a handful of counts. CDR3 residues: CASSLSFEEDNEQFF. The DNA of the CDR3 is TGTGCCAGCAGCTTGAGCTTCGAAGAAGACAATGAGCAGTTCTTC. The chain couples TRBV5-6 to TRBJ2-1; D unresolved. CDR3 size: 15 residues. Trimming left V 1 base short and J 5 bases short, with 13 bases between. Germline V gives CDR1 SGHDT, CDR2 YYEEEE.

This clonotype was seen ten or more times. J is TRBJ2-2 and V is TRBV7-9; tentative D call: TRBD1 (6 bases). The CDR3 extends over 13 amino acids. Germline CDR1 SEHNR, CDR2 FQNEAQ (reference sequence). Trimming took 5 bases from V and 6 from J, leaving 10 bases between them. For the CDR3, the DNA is TGTGCCAGCAGCCAAACAGGGCCCGGGGAGCTGTTTTTT. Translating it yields CASSQTGPGELFF. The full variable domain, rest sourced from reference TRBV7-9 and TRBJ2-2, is DTGVSQNPRHKITKRGQNVTFRCDPISEHNRLYWYRQTLGQGPEFLTYFQNEAQLEKSRLLSDRFSAERPKGSFSTLEIQRTEQGDSAMYLCASSQTGPGELFFGEGSRLTVL.